These T cell receptor beta chains were read from a single sample in a study of radiotherapy plus CTLA-4 blockade in lung cancer. Profiled with immunoSEQ multiplex PCR; TCRdb holds only in-frame clones, not every one. The table records tens of thousands of clones, around nine tenths of them present only once. The input for sequencing was peripheral blood, taken from a patient treated with radiotherapy plus ipilimumab. Receptor source: a human donor with non-small cell lung cancer that progressed on radiotherapy plus ipilimumab. Each CDR3 is given with its conserved first and last residue. D genes are given only for firm matches. Expanded clones are given a class, and other clones once, few, many or no size at all.

v_gene	d_gene	j_gene	abundance	CDR3aa	CDR3nt
TRBV6-1	.	TRBJ1-3	.	CASSEMSYSGNTIYF	TGTGCCAGCAGTGAAATGTCCTACTCTGGAAACACCATATATTTT
TRBV6-1	.	TRBJ2-7	.	CASSETPSAASYEQYF	TGTGCCAGCAGTGAAACCCCTAGCGCTGCTTCCTACGAGCAGTACTTC
TRBV28	.	TRBJ1-5	.	CASSLSNSVGYQPQHF	TGTGCCAGCAGTTTGTCTAACAGCGTCGGGTATCAGCCCCAGCATTTT
TRBV19	TRBD1	TRBJ1-2	.	CASRGPQGLFYGYTF	TGTGCCAGTAGGGGACCACAGGGGCTTTTCTATGGCTACACCTTC
TRBV4-1	.	TRBJ2-5	.	CASSIRSEDYHQETQYF	TGCGCCAGCAGCATACGGTCCGAGGACTACCACCAAGAGACCCAGTACTTC
TRBV2	.	TRBJ1-1	.	CASSEGRAGVVHTEAFF	TGTGCCAGCAGTGAAGGTAGGGCAGGGGTGGTTCACACTGAAGCTTTCTTT
TRBV19	TRBD1	TRBJ2-3	once	CASGRGQRDTQYF	TGTGCCAGTGGCAGGGGGCAGCGAGATACGCAGTATTTT
TRBV20-1	.	TRBJ2-1	.	CSARDPPGEFF	TGCAGTGCTAGAGATCCCCCCGGAGAGTTCTTC
TRBV4-3	.	TRBJ2-2	once	CASSPGTPIGELFF	TGCGCCAGCAGCCCCGGGACTCCGATCGGGGAGCTGTTTTTT
TRBV27	TRBD1	TRBJ2-2	.	CASSPPRGAGGEGGELFF	TGTGCCAGCAGCCCTCCTCGAGGGGCAGGGGGCGAAGGCGGGGAGCTGTTTTTT
TRBV4-3	.	TRBJ2-7	.	CASSQDLQGPTRAYEQYF	TGCGCCAGCAGCCAAGATTTGCAGGGGCCGACTAGAGCCTACGAGCAGTACTTC
TRBV2	.	TRBJ2-3	.	CASSEQPGLSTDTQYF	TGTGCCAGCAGTGAACAGCCAGGGCTTAGCACAGATACGCAGTATTTT
TRBV5-4	TRBD2	TRBJ2-1	.	CASSLSGLGLKGKYNEQFF	TGTGCCAGCAGCTTGAGTGGACTAGGCTTGAAGGGAAAGTACAATGAGCAGTTCTTC
TRBV14	TRBD2	TRBJ2-3	.	CASREGSGSPPDTQYF	TGTGCCAGCAGAGAAGGTAGCGGGAGTCCCCCAGATACGCAGTATTTT
TRBV4-2	.	TRBJ1-1	once	CASRKGVGNTEAFF	TGTGCCAGCAGAAAGGGGGTCGGAAACACTGAAGCTTTCTTT
TRBV6-5	TRBD2	TRBJ2-7	.	CASSQSGRAVYEQYF	TGTGCCAGCAGTCAAAGCGGGAGGGCCGTTTACGAGCAGTACTTC
TRBV27	TRBD2	TRBJ2-1	.	CASSALAGVDNEQFF	TGTGCCAGCAGTGCCCTGGCGGGGGTGGACAATGAGCAGTTCTTC
TRBV15	.	TRBJ1-5	.	CATSNTGTVWAQHF	TGTGCCACCAGCAATACTGGAACGGTTTGGGCCCAGCATTTT
TRBV12-5	.	TRBJ1-2	few	CASGLGRHGEGYTF	TGTGCTAGTGGTTTGGGACGACATGGGGAGGGCTACACCTTC
TRBV18	.	TRBJ2-3	.	CASSPGTGSTDTRYF	TGTGCCAGCTCACCCGGGACGGGAAGCACAGATACGCGGTATTTT
TRBV11-2	.	TRBJ1-4	.	CASSLDSFATNEKLFF	TGTGCCAGCAGCTTAGACAGCTTTGCAACTAATGAAAAACTGTTTTTT
TRBV7-2	.	TRBJ1-1	once	CASSPGGPLNTEAFF	TGTGCCAGCAGCCCCGGGGGGCCCCTGAACACTGAAGCTTTCTTT
TRBV21-1	.	TRBJ2-7	.	CASSKGLENYEQYF	TGTGCCAGCAGCAAAGGTTTGGAGAACTACGAGCAGTACTTC
TRBV7-3	.	TRBJ2-3	once	CASSLGVGRTDTQYF	TGTGCCAGCAGCTTGGGCGTTGGTCGCACAGATACGCAGTATTTT
TRBV15	.	TRBJ1-2	.	CATSRGQVVSVGGYTF	TGTGCCACCAGCAGAGGACAGGTGGTTAGCGTCGGGGGCTACACCTTC
TRBV7-3	.	TRBJ2-2	.	CASAVMEVGELFF	TGTGCCAGCGCCGTGATGGAGGTCGGGGAGCTGTTTTTT
TRBV28	TRBD1	TRBJ2-7	.	CASSLPTGGPAYEQYF	TGTGCCAGCAGTTTACCTACAGGGGGCCCGGCCTACGAGCAGTACTTC
TRBV30	.	TRBJ1-3	.	CAWSVGLSGNTIYF	TGTGCCTGGAGTGTAGGGCTCTCTGGAAACACCATATATTTT
TRBV19	.	TRBJ1-5	.	CASSDVQNQPQHF	TGTGCCAGTAGTGATGTCCAAAATCAGCCCCAGCATTTT
TRBV19	TRBD1	TRBJ1-4	.	CASTPPGGGDEKLFF	TGTGCCAGTACCCCCCCAGGGGGAGGGGATGAAAAACTGTTTTTT
TRBV9	.	TRBJ1-2	.	CASSPAGPRYGYTF	TGTGCCAGCAGCCCCGCGGGGCCCCGCTATGGCTACACCTTC
TRBV30	TRBD2	TRBJ2-1	.	CAWGRGLAGNEQFF	TGTGCCTGGGGTAGAGGACTAGCAGGGAATGAGCAGTTCTTC